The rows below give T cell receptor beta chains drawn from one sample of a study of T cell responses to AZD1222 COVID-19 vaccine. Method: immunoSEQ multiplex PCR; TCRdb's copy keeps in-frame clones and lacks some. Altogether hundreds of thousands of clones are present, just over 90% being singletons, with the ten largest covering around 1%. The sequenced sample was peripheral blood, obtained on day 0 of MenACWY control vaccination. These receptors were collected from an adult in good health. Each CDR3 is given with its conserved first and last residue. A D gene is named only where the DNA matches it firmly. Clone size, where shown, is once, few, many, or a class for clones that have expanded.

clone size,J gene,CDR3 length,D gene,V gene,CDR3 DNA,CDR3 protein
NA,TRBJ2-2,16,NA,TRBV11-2,TGTGCCAGCAGCCCACCCAGGGCAGCGAACACCGGGGAGCTGTTTTTT,CASSPPRAANTGELFF
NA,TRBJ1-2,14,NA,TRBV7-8,TGTGCCAGCGCCTCGAGCTCGGGTCGGGTGGAGTACACCTTC,CASASSSGRVEYTF
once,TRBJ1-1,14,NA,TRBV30,TGTGCCTGGAAAACCCGGCCGTCCCACACTGAAGCTTTCTTT,CAWKTRPSHTEAFF
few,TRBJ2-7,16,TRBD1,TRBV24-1,TGTGCCACCAGTGACCTCTACCGGGACAGGGTGTACGAGCAGTACTTC,CATSDLYRDRVYEQYF
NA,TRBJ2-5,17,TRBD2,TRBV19,TGTGCCAGTAGTATAGCCTCTAGCGGGGGGGCCTATGAGACCCAGTACTTC,CASSIASSGGAYETQYF
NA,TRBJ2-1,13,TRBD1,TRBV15,TGTGCCACCAGCGCTCGGACAGGCAATGAGCAGTTCTTC,CATSARTGNEQFF
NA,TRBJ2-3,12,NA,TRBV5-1,TGCGCCAGCAGCTTATCCACAGATACGCAGTATTTT,CASSLSTDTQYF
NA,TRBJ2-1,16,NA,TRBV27,TGTGCCGTCGCCTCCAGCAGGGCCAGAAGGGGCAATGAGCAGTTCTTC,CAVASSRARRGNEQFF
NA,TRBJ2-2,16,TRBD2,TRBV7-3,TGTGCCAGCAGCAAACTAGCGGGGGGCAACACCGGGGAGCTGTTTTTT,CASSKLAGGNTGELFF
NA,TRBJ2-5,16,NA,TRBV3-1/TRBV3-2,TGTGCCAGCAGCCAAGCGGGGGTGATATCTCAAGAGACCCAGTACTTC,CASSQAGVISQETQYF
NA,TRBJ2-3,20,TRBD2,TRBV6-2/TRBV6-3,TGTGCCAGCAGTTACTCGAAGGCGAGACTAGCGGGGGGACCCACAGATACGCAGTATTTT,CASSYSKARLAGGPTDTQYF
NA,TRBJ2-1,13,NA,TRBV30,TGTGCCTGGAGTGGTGGGCCTGTGCGTGAGCAGTTCTTC,CAWSGGPVREQFF
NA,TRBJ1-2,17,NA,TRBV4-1,TGCGCCAGCAGCCCGGGCCCAGAAACTGGGCTGATCTATGGCTACACCTTC,CASSPGPETGLIYGYTF
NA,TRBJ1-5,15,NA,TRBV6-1,TGTGCCAGCAGTGAAGGTACAGGGCGAAATCAGCCCCAGCATTTT,CASSEGTGRNQPQHF
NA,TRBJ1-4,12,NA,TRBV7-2,TGTGCCAGCAGACAGGGTAGCGAAAAACTGTTTTTT,CASRQGSEKLFF